The clone carrying this T cell receptor (beta chain) occurred once. Its target is not known. Measured with immunoSEQ multiplex PCR; TCRdb has only the in-frame clones, and not every one. The repertoire holds about 71,000 clones, with about 94% as singletons. This entry is derived from a study of cytomegalovirus exposure and HLA in healthy donors. General observations from the study: The study found most TCR sequences rare, yet found some public TCRs in many donors. Published work reported that the classifier diagnosed cytomegalovirus status with high specificity and sensitivity.

The CDR3 is 12 amino acids. The V and J ends lost 5 bases and 0 bases respectively, with 4 bases between them. Germline V gene lookup returns CDR1 WSHSY and CDR2 SAAADI. This chain uses TRBV10-2 with TRBJ1-1, with D uncertain. This clonotype was sampled from a woman between 18 and 29 years old in good health and CMV-seronegative. Material: PBMCs. Here the CDR3 reads CASSSMNTEAFF. Here the CDR3 DNA reads TGCGCCAGCAGTTCAATGAACACTGAAGCTTTCTTT.